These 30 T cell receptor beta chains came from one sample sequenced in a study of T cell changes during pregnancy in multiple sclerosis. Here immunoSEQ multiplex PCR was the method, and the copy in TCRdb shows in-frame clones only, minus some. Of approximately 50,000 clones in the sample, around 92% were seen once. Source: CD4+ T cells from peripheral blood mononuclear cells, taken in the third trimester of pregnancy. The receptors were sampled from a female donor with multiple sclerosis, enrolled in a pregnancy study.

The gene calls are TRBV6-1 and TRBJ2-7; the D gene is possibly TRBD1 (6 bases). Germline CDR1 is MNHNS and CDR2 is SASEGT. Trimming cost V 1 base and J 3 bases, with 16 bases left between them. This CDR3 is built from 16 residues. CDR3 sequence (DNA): TGTGCCAGCAGTGAAGTAGGGACATTTTCCCTCTACGAGCAGTACTTC. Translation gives CASSEVGTFSLYEQYF.

The CDR3 protein is CASSQCRGCVYEQYF. The CDR3 nucleotides read TGCGCCAGCAGTCAATGTCGGGGGTGTGTCTACGAGCAGTACTTC. The chain recombines TRBV23-1 with TRBJ2-7; tentative D call: TRBD2 (6 bases). TRBV23-1 is an ORF; its function is uncertain. The CDR3 covers 15 residues. V was clipped by 1 base and J by 3 bases, with 13 bases between them.

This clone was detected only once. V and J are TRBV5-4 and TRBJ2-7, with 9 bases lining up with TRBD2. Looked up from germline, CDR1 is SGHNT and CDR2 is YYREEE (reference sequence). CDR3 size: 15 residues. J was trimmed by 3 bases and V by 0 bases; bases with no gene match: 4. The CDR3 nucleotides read TGTGCCAGCAGCTTGGGGTCACTAGCGGGCTACGAGCAGTACTTC. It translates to CASSLGSLAGYEQYF. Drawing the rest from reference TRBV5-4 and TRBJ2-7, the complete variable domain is ETGVTQSPTHLIKTRGQQVTLRCSSQSGHNTVSWYQQALGQGPQFIFQYYREEENGRGNFPPRFSGLQFPNYSSELNVNALELDDSALYLCASSLGSLAGYEQYFGPGTRLTVT.

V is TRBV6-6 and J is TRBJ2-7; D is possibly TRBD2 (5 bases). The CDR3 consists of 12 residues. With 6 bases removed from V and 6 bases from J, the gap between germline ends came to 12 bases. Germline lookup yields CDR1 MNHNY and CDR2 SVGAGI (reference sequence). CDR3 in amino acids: CASSSLVAEQYF. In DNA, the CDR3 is TGTGCCAGCAGCTCACTAGTCGCCGAGCAGTACTTC.

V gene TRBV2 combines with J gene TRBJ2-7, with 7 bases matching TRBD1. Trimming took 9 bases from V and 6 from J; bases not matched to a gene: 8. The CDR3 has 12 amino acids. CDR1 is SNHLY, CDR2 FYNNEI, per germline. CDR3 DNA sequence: TGTGCCAGTTCGACAGGGTTTAGCGAGCAGTACTTC. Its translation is CASSTGFSEQYF.

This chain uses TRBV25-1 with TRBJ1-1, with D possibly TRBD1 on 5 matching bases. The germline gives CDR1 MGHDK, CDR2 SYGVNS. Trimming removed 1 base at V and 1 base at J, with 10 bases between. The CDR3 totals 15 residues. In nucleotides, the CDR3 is TGTGCCAGCAGTGAATTTGGGGCTCGGAACACTGAAGCTTTCTTT. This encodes CASSEFGARNTEAFF.

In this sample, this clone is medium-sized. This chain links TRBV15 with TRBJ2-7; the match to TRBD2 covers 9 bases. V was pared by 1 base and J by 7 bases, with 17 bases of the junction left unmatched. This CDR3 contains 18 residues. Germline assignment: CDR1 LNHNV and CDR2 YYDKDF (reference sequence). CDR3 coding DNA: TGTGCCACCAGCAGAGTTGCTAGCGGGAAGAGCAAACGGGAGGAGCAGTACTTC. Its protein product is CATSRVASGKSKREEQYF. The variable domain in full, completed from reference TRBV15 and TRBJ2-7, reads DAMVIQNPRYQVTQFGKPVTLSCSQTLNHNVMYWYQQKSSQAPKLLFHYYDKDFNNEADTPDNFQSRRPNTSFCFLDIRSPGLGDTAMYLCATSRVASGKSKREEQYFGPGTRLTVT.

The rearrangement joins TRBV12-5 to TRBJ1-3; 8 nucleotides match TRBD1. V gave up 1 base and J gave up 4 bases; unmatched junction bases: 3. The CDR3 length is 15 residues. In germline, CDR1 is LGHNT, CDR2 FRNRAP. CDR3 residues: CASGLATGAGNTIYF. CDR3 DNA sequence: TGTGCTAGTGGTTTGGCGACAGGGGCAGGAAACACCATATATTTT.

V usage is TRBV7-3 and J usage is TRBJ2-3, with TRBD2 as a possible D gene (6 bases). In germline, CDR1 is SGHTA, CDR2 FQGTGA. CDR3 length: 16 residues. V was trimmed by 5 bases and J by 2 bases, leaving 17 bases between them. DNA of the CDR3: TGTGCCAGCAGCAAAGGTACCTTAGCGGACACAGATACGCAGTATTTT. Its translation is CASSKGTLADTDTQYF.

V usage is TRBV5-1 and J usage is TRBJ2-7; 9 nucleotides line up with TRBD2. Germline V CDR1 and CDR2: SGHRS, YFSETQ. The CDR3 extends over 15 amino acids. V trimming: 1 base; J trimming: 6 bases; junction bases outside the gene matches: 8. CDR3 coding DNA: TGCGCCAGCAGCTTGATCCAGCGGGAGGAGGGCGAGCAGTACTTC. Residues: CASSLIQREEGEQYF.

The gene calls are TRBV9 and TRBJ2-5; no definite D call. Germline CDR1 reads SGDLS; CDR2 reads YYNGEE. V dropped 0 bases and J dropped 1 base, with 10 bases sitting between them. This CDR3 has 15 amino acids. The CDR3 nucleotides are TGTGCCAGCAGCGTAGTGGGCAGCTCCCAAGAGACCCAGTACTTC. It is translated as CASSVVGSSQETQYF.

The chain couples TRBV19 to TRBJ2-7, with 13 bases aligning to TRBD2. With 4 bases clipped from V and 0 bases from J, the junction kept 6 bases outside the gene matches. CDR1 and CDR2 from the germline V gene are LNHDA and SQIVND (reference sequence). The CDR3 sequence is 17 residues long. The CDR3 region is CASSTSGTSGISYEQYF. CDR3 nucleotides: TGTGCCAGTAGTACCTCCGGGACTAGCGGGATCTCCTACGAGCAGTACTTC.

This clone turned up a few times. This CDR3 is CASSLLGPNTEAFF. The CDR3 DNA reads as TGTGCCAGCAGTTTATTGGGGCCGAACACTGAAGCTTTCTTT. The V and J genes are TRBV28 and TRBJ1-1; D might be TRBD1 (5 bases). The CDR3 spans 14 residues. V lost 1 base to trimming and J lost 1 base, with 7 bases between them. Germline V lookup: CDR1 MDHEN, CDR2 SYDVKM.

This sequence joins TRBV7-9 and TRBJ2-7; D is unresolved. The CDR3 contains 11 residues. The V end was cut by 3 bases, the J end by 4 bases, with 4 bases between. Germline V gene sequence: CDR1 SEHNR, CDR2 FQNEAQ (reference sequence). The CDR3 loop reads CASSFQYEQYF. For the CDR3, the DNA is TGTGCCAGCAGCTTCCAATACGAGCAGTACTTC.

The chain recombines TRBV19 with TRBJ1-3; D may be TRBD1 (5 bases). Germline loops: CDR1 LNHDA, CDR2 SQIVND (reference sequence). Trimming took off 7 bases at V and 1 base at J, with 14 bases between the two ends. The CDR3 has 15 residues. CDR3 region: CASTWQGGSGNTIYF. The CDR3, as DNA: TGTGCCAGTACTTGGCAGGGAGGATCTGGAAACACCATATATTTT.

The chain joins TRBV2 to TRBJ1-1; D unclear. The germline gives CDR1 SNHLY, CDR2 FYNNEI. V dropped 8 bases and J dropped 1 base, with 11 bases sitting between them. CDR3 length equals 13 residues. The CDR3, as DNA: TGTGCCAGCTCTTTATTGAGGAACACTGAAGCTTTCTTT. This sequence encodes CASSLLRNTEAFF. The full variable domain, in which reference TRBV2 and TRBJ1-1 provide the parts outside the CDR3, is EPEVTQTPSHQVTQMGQEVILRCVPISNHLYFYWYRQILGQKVEFLVSFYNNEISEKSEIFDDQFSVERPDGSNFTLKIRSTKLEDSAMYFCASSLLRNTEAFFGQGTRLTVV.

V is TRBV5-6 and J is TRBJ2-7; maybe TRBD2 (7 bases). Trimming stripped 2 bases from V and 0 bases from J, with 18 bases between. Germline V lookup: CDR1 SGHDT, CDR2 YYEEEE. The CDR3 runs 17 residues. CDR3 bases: TGTGCCAGCAGCTTCCGGGGGGCTTGGGGGAGCTCCTACGAGCAGTACTTC. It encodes CASSFRGAWGSSYEQYF.

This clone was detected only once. CDR3 DNA: TGTGCCAGCAGCCCTTTTGTGGGGCGTCAAGAGACCCAGTACTTC. It encodes CASSPFVGRQETQYF. The V call is TRBV7-9, the J call TRBJ2-5, with D possibly matching TRBD1 (5 bases). The V and J ends lost 5 bases and 2 bases respectively, with 15 bases between them. Looked up from germline, CDR1 is SEHNR and CDR2 is FQNEAQ (reference sequence). The CDR3 length is 15 residues.

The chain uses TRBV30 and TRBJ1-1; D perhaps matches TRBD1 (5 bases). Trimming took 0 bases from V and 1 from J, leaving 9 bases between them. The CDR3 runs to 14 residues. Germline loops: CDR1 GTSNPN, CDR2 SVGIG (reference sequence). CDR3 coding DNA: TGTGCCTGGAGTGTAGGCAGGGCGAACACTGAAGCTTTCTTT. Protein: CAWSVGRANTEAFF.

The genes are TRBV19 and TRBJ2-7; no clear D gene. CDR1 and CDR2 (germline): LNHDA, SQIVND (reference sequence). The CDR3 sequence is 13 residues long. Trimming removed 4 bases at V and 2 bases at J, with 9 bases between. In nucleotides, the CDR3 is TGTGCCAGTAGTAACGGTCTCACCTACGAGCAGTACTTC. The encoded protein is CASSNGLTYEQYF.

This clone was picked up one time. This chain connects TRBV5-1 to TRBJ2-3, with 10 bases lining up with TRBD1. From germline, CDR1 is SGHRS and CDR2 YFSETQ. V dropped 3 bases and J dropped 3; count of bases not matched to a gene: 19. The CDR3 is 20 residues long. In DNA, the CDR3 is TGCGCCAGCAGCTCCTCGACAGGGGGCGTCTCGACAAGCCTAACAGATACGCAGTATTTT. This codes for CASSSSTGGVSTSLTDTQYF.

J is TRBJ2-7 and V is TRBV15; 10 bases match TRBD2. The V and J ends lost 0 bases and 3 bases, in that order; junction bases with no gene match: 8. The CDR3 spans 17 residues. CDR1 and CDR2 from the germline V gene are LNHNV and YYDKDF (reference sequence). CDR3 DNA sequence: TGTGCCACCAGCAGAGAATCGGGTAGCGGGAGGTACTACGAGCAGTACTTC. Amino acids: CATSRESGSGRYYEQYF.

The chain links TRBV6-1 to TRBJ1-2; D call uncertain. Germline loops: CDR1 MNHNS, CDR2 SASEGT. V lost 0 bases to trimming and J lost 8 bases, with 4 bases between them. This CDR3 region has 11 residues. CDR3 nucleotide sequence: TGTGCCAGCAGTGAAGCGCAGGGCTACACCTTC. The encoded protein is CASSEAQGYTF.

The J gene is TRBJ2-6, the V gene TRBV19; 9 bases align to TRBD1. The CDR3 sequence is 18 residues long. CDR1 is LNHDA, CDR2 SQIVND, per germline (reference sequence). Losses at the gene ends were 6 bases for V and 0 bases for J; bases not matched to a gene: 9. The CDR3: CASRNPGQGGSGANVLTF. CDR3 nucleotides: TGTGCCAGTAGGAATCCGGGACAGGGTGGCTCTGGGGCCAACGTCCTGACTTTC.

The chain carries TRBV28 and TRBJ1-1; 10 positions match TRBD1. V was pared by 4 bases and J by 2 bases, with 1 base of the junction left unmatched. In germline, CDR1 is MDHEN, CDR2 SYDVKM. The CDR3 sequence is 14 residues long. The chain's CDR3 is CASSWDRGNTEAFF. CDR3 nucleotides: TGTGCCAGCAGTTGGGACAGGGGAAACACTGAAGCTTTCTTT.

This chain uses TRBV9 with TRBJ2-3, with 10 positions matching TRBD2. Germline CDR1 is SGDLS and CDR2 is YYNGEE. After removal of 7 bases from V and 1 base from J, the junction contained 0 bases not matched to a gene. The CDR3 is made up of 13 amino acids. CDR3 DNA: TGTGCCAGCGGGACTAGCGGCACAGATACGCAGTATTTT. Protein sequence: CASGTSGTDTQYF.

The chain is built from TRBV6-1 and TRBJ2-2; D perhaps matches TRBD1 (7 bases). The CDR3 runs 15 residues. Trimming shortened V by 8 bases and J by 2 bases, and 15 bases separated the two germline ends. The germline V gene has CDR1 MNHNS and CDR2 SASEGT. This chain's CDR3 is CASRGTVPNTGELFF. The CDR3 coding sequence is TGTGCCAGCCGGGGGACAGTCCCTAACACCGGGGAGCTGTTTTTT.

CDR3 amino acids: CASSGYRESGYNEQFF. CDR3 bases: TGTGCCAGCAGTGGTTATCGGGAGAGCGGCTACAATGAGCAGTTCTTC. The J gene is TRBJ2-1, the V gene TRBV25-1; D might be TRBD2 (6 bases). CDR1 and CDR2 (germline): MGHDK, SYGVNS. Trimming stripped 4 bases from V and 3 bases from J, with 16 bases between. This CDR3 comprises 16 residues.

CDR3 region: CASSPRDISYEQYF. The CDR3 nucleotides are TGTGCCAGCAGCCCCCGGGACATTAGCTACGAGCAGTACTTC. The rearrangement links TRBV6-5 to TRBJ2-7; weak D call: TRBD1 (6 bases). V shed 6 bases and J shed 3 bases, with 15 bases lying between them. Germline CDR1 and CDR2: MNHEY and SVGAGI. The CDR3 extends over 14 amino acids.

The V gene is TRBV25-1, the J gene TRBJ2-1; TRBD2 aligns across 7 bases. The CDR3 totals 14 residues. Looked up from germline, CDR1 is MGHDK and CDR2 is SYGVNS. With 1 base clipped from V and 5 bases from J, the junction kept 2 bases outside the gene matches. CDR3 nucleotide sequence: TGTGCCAGCAGTGAATGGGGACTAAACAATGAGCAGTTCTTC. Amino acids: CASSEWGLNNEQFF.